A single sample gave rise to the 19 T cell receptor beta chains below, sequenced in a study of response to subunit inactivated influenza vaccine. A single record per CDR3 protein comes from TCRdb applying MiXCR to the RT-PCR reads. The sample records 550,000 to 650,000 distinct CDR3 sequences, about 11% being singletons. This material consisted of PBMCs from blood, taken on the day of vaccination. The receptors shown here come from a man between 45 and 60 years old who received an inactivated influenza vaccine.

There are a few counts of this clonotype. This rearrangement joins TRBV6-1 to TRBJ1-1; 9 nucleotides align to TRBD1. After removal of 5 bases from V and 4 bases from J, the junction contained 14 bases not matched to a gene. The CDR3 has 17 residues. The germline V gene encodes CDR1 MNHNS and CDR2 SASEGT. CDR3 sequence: CASSKTWKGTGSTEAFF. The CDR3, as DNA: TGTGCCAGCAGTAAAACCTGGAAAGGGACAGGGTCCACTGAAGCTTTCTTT.

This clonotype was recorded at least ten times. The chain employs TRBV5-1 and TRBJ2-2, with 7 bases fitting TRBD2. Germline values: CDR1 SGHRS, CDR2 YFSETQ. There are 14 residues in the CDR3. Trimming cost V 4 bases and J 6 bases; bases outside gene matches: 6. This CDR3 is CASSAGAVAGELFF. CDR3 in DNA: TGCGCCAGCAGCGCGGGAGCAGTTGCCGGGGAGCTGTTTTTT.

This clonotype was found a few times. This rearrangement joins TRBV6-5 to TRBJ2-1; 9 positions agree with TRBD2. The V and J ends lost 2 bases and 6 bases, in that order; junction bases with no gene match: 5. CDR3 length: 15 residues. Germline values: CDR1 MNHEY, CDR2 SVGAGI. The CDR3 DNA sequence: TGTGCCAGCAGTTACGGCGGGGGGGCCAGCAATGAGCAGTTCTTC. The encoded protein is CASSYGGGASNEQFF.

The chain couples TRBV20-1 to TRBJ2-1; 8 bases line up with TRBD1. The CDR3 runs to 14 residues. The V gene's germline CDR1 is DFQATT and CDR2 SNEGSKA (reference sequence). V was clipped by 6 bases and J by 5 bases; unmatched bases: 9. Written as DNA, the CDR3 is TGCAGTGCCCAGAAGCAGGGGGCGCACAATGAGCAGTTCTTC. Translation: CSAQKQGAHNEQFF.

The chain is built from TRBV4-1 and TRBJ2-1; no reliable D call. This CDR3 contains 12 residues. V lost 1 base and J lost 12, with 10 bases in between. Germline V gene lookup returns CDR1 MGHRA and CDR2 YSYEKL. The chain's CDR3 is CASSQGGWGQFF. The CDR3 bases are TGCGCCAGCAGCCAAGGAGGATGGGGGCAGTTCTTC.

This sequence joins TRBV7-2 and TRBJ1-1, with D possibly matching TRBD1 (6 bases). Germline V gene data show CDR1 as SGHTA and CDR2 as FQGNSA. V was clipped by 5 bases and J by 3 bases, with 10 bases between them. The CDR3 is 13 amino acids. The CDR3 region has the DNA TGTGCCAGCAGCGTTACAGGGTACACTGAAGCTTTCTTT. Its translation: CASSVTGYTEAFF.

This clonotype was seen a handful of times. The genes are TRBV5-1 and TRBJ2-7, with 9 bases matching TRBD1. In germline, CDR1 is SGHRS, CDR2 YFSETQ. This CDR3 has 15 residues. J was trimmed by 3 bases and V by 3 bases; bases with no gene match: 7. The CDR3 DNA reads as TGCGCCAGCAGCTGGGAGGGGACAGGGAGCTACGAGCAGTACTTC. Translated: CASSWEGTGSYEQYF.

The CDR3 is CATSAPGQGSDEQFF. The CDR3, as DNA: TGTGCCACCAGTGCCCCGGGACAGGGGTCCGATGAGCAGTTCTTC. V usage is TRBV24-1 and J usage is TRBJ2-1; 10 nucleotides agree with TRBD1. The CDR3 extends over 15 amino acids. V was clipped by 5 bases and J by 8 bases; unmatched bases: 8. Germline loops: CDR1 KGHDR, CDR2 SFDVKD.

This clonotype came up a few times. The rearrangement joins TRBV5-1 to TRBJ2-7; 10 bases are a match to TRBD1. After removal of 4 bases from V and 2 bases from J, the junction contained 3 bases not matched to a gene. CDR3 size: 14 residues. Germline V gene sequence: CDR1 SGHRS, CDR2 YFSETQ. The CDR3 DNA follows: TGCGCCAGCAGCGGACAGGGGGGGCCCTACGAGCAGTACTTC. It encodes CASSGQGGPYEQYF.

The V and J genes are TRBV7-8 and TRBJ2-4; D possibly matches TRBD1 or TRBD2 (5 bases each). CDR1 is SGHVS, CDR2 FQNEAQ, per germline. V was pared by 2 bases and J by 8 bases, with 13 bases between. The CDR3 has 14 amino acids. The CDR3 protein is CASSLSRGIDIQYF. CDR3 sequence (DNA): TGTGCCAGCAGCTTATCGAGGGGAATTGACATTCAGTACTTC.

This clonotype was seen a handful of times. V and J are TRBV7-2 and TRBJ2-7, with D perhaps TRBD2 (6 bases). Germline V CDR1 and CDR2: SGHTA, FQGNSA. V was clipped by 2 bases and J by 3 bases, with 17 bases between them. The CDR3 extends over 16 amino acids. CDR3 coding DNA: TGTGCCAGCAGCTTATTTCCCCGGGGGACTTACTACGAGCAGTACTTC. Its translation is CASSLFPRGTYYEQYF.

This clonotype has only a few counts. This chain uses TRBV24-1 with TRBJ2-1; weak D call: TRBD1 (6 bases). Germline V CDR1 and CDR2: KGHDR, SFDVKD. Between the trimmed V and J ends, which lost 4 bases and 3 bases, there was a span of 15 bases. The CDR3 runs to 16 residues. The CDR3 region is CATSEPTGRGYNEQFF. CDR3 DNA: TGTGCCACCAGTGAACCGACAGGACGGGGCTACAATGAGCAGTTCTTC.

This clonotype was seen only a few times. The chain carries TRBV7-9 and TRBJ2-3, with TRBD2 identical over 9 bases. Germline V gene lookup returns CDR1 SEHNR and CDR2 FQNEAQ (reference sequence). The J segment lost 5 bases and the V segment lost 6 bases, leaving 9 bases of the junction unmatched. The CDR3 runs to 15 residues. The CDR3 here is CASREAGGHQDTQYF. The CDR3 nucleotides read TGTGCCAGCAGGGAAGCGGGGGGCCATCAAGATACGCAGTATTTT.

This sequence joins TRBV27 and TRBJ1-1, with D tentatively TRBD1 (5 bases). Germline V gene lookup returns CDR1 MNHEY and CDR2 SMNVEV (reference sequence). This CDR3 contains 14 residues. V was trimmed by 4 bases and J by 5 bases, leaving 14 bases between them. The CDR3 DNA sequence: TGTGCCAGCAGTTCCCAGGGTGATGGTACTGAAGCTTTCTTT. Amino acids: CASSSQGDGTEAFF.

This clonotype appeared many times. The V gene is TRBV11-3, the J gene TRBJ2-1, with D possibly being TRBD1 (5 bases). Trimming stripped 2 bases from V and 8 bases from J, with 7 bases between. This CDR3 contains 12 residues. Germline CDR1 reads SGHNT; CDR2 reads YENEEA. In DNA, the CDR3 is TGTGCCAGCAGCTTACAAGGGGATGAGCAGTTCTTC. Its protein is CASSLQGDEQFF.

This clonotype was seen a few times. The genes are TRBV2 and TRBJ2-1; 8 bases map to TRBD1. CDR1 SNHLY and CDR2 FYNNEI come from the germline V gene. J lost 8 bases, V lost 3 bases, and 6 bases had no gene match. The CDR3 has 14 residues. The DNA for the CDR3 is TGTGCCAGCAGTGAGAGACAGGGGCAGGATGAGCAGTTCTTC. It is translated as CASSERQGQDEQFF.

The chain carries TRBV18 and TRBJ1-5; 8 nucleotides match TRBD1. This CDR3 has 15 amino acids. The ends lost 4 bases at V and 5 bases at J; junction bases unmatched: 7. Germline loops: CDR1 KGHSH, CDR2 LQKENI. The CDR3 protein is CASSHHRGEDQPQHF. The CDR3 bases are TGTGCCAGCTCACACCACAGGGGGGAAGATCAGCCCCAGCATTTT.

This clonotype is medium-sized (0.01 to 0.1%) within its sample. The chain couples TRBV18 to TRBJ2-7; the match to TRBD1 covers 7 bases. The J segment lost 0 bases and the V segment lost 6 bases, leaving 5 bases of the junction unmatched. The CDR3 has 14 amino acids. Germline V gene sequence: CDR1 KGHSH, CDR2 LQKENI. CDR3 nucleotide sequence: TGTGCCAGCTCCACAGGGGTAGGCTCCTACGAGCAGTACTTC. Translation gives CASSTGVGSYEQYF.

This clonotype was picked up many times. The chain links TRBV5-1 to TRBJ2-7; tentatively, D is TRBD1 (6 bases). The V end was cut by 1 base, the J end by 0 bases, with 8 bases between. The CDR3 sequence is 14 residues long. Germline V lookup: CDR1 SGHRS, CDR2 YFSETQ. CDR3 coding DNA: TGCGCCAGCAGCTTGCGAGGGGGCTCCTACGAGCAGTACTTC. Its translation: CASSLRGGSYEQYF.